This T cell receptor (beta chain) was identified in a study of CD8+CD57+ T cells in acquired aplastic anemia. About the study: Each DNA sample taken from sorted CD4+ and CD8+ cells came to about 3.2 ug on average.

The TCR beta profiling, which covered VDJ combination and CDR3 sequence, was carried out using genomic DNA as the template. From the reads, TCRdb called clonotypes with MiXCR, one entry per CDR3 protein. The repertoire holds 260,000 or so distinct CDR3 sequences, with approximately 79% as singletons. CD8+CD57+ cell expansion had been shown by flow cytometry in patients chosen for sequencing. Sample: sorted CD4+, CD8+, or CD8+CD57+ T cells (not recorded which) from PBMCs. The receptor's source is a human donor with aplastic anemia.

The CDR3 bases are TGTGCCAGCAGCTTAATACTGGCGGGAGGTCCCGATACGCAGTATTTT. This translates into CASSLILAGGPDTQYF. The rearrangement joins TRBV7-2 to TRBJ2-3, with 8 bases matching TRBD2. V shed 2 bases, J shed 6 bases, and the junction held 10 bases outside the gene matches. The CDR3 runs 16 residues. Looked up from germline, CDR1 is SGHTA and CDR2 is FQGNSA.